The 8 T cell receptor beta chains in this list originate from one sample, sequenced in a study of blood T cell repertoires in COVID-19. Profiled with immunoSEQ multiplex PCR; TCRdb holds only in-frame clones, not every one. The sample has about 120,000 clones; around 78% are singletons. The sequenced sample consisted of peripheral blood. These receptor sequences come from a man between 65 and 79 years old with acute or convalescent COVID-19.

The chain links TRBV6-5 to TRBJ1-1; D gene uncertain. CDR1 is MNHEY, CDR2 SVGAGI, per germline. Trimming removed 0 bases from V and 9 bases from J, with 14 bases in between. This CDR3 region has 14 residues. DNA of the CDR3: TGTGCCAGCAGTTACTCGCCAGCGCGACCGCAAGCTTTCTTT. Translating it yields CASSYSPARPQAFF.

This rearrangement joins TRBV11-2 to TRBJ2-1; 13 nucleotides align to TRBD2. The V gene's germline CDR1 is SGHAT and CDR2 FQNNGV. V shed 5 bases and J 8 bases; nucleotides not matched to a gene: 12. The CDR3 runs to 17 residues. CDR3 DNA sequence: TGTGCCAGCAGCGCCCGACTAGCGGGGGGCCGTATGGATGAGCAGTTCTTC. Translation gives CASSARLAGGRMDEQFF.

The chain uses TRBV9 and TRBJ1-1; perhaps TRBD1 as D (6 bases). Germline CDR1 and CDR2: SGDLS and YYNGEE. Between the trimmed V and J ends, which lost 0 bases and 6 bases, there was a span of 18 bases. CDR3 length: 16 residues. The CDR3 DNA sequence: TGTGCCAGCAGCGTAGTCCGGGGGGCGGGGTTCGCTGAAGCTTTCTTT. This encodes CASSVVRGAGFAEAFF.

The V gene is TRBV4-2, the J gene TRBJ2-5, with TRBD1 matching 8 bases. The J segment lost 4 bases and the V segment lost 4 bases, leaving 5 bases of the junction unmatched. The CDR3 loop spans 14 amino acids. The germline V gene has CDR1 LGHNA and CDR2 YNFKEQ. Here the CDR3 reads CASSRQGAVETQYF. The CDR3 DNA follows: TGTGCCAGCAGCCGGCAGGGGGCCGTAGAGACCCAGTACTTC.

The chain joins TRBV4-3 to TRBJ1-5, with D unclear. Germline CDR1 reads LGHNA; CDR2 reads YSLEER. The CDR3 spans 15 residues. The germline V and J ends were trimmed by 1 base and 3 bases, with 10 bases remaining between them. DNA for the CDR3: TGCGCCAGCAGCCAAGGAGTTTTTATCAATCAGCCCCAGCATTTT. Residues: CASSQGVFINQPQHF.

The rearrangement joins TRBV2 to TRBJ2-2, with D possibly matching TRBD1 (6 bases). Trimming removed 1 base at V and 6 bases at J, with 12 bases between. The CDR3 is 15 amino acids. Germline CDR1 reads SNHLY; CDR2 reads FYNNEI. The CDR3 DNA sequence: TGTGCCAGCAGTGAAGGCGGCAGGGGAGCCGGGGAGCTGTTTTTT. Protein product: CASSEGGRGAGELFF.

The genes are TRBV15 and TRBJ1-2; TRBD1 matches 9 bases. Unmatched junction bases numbered 2, after V lost 0 bases and J lost 3 bases. This CDR3 comprises 15 residues. Germline V gene sequence: CDR1 LNHNV, CDR2 YYDKDF (reference sequence). DNA of the CDR3: TGTGCCACCAGCAGAGAACAGGGGGCCCACTATGGCTACACCTTC. Protein sequence: CATSREQGAHYGYTF.

The DNA of the CDR3 is TGCGCCAGCAGCCAGAGCTCCGGGAGGGATAATGAAAAACTGTTTTTT. It encodes CASSQSSGRDNEKLFF. This chain joins TRBV5-1 and TRBJ1-4, with unresolved D. The CDR3 is made up of 16 amino acids. Looked up from germline, CDR1 is SGHRS and CDR2 is YFSETQ. The V gene lost 4 bases and the J gene lost 4 bases, with 17 bases spanning the gap.